The 17 T cell receptor beta chains reported below all come from one sample, sequenced in a study of response to subunit inactivated influenza vaccine. Each CDR3 protein is one row after TCRdb ran MiXCR on the RT-PCR reads. There are some 640,000 distinct CDR3 sequences in the sample; 11% to 15% occur only once, and 5.5% to 7% lies in the top ten. The source was PBMCs from blood, collected around two weeks before vaccination. The receptors were gathered from a man aged 45 to 65 who received an inactivated influenza vaccine.

This clonotype was seen only a few times. CDR3 in amino acids: CASRHSSGRMNEQYF. CDR3 nucleotide sequence: TGTGCCAGCAGGCATTCTAGCGGGAGAATGAACGAGCAGTACTTC. The J gene is TRBJ2-7, the V gene TRBV12-3 or TRBV12-4; 10 nucleotides agree with TRBD2. With 6 bases clipped from V and 5 bases from J, the junction kept 10 bases outside the gene matches. The CDR3 runs to 15 residues.

The rearrangement links TRBV6-2 or TRBV6-3 to TRBJ2-7; 14 bases match TRBD2. The germline V gene has CDR1 MNHEY and CDR2 SVGEGT. The ends lost 7 bases at V and 4 bases at J; junction bases unmatched: 12. The CDR3 sequence is 17 residues long. CDR3 DNA: TGTGCCAGCACCCGACTAGCGGGAGGGCCACTTCCGTACGAGCAGTACTTC. Protein: CASTRLAGGPLPYEQYF.

V gene TRBV7-9 combines with J gene TRBJ2-1, with a weak D call TRBD2 (6 bases). The CDR3 is 13 residues long. Germline values: CDR1 SEHNR, CDR2 FQNEAQ (reference sequence). Trimming shortened V by 1 base and J by 9 bases, and 10 bases separated the two germline ends. This CDR3 is CASSLGPGVEQFF. The CDR3 DNA reads as TGTGCCAGCAGCTTAGGTCCGGGAGTTGAGCAGTTCTTC.

There are many counts of this clonotype. The chain carries TRBV2 and TRBJ2-5; D possibly corresponds to TRBD2 (5 bases). Germline CDR1 is SNHLY and CDR2 is FYNNEI. This CDR3 is built from 13 residues. Trimming took off 2 bases at V and 5 bases at J, with 9 bases between the two ends. The CDR3 spells CASSETGLETQYF. CDR3 bases: TGTGCCAGCAGTGAAACGGGGTTGGAGACCCAGTACTTC.

This chain connects TRBV27 to TRBJ2-1; TRBD2 agrees at 8 bases. The CDR3 is 16 residues long. The ends lost 5 bases at V and 3 bases at J; junction bases unmatched: 9. Germline values: CDR1 MNHEY, CDR2 SMNVEV (reference sequence). DNA of the CDR3: TGTGCCAGCAGTCTGATAGCGGGGAACATCTACAATGAGCAGTTCTTC. Translation gives CASSLIAGNIYNEQFF.

The rearrangement joins TRBV12-3 or TRBV12-4 to TRBJ2-5; 7 bases map to TRBD1. The ends lost 6 bases at V and 5 bases at J; junction bases unmatched: 6. The CDR3 contains 13 residues. CDR3 protein: CASRTDRVETQYF. In nucleotides, the CDR3 is TGTGCCAGCAGAACTGACAGGGTTGAGACCCAGTACTTC.

This clonotype was observed a few times. V gene TRBV5-1 combines with J gene TRBJ2-3; D is ambiguous. Trimming cost V 5 bases and J 2 bases, with 12 bases left between them. Germline V gene sequence: CDR1 SGHRS, CDR2 YFSETQ. The CDR3 runs to 14 residues. CDR3 bases: TGCGCCAGCAGGAAGTTGGGGTCCACAGATACGCAGTATTTT. As protein: CASRKLGSTDTQYF.

This rearrangement joins TRBV20-1 to TRBJ2-5; 11 positions agree with TRBD2. The CDR3 contains 15 residues. CDR1 DFQATT and CDR2 SNEGSKA come from the germline V gene (reference sequence). V shed 4 bases and J 5 bases; nucleotides not matched to a gene: 9. The CDR3 sequence: CSATLTSGNWETQYF. The CDR3 DNA reads TGCAGTGCTACCCTGACTAGCGGGAACTGGGAGACCCAGTACTTC.

The rearrangement links TRBV11-1 to TRBJ1-2, with 12 bases identical to TRBD1. CDR3 length: 20 residues. V was clipped by 4 bases and J by 1 base; unmatched bases: 16. Germline V gene sequence: CDR1 SGHAT, CDR2 FQDESV (reference sequence). As DNA, the CDR3 is TGTGCCAGCAGCTCTAAGATCACCGGGACAGGGGGCTTGTTTAACTATGGCTACACCTTC. This translates into CASSSKITGTGGLFNYGYTF.

A few counts support this clonotype. This sequence joins TRBV7-2 and TRBJ2-7; 9 bases are a match to TRBD1. In germline, CDR1 is SGHTA, CDR2 FQGNSA. This CDR3 is built from 13 residues. The V gene end was trimmed by 5 bases and the J gene end by 7 bases; junction bases not matched to a gene: 6. The CDR3 DNA is TGTGCCAGCAGCATACAGGGGGCTGGGGAGCAGTACTTC. Translation gives CASSIQGAGEQYF.

The rearrangement uses TRBV6-1 and TRBJ2-5, with TRBD2 matching over 9 bases. CDR1 is MNHNS, CDR2 SASEGT, per germline. Unmatched junction bases numbered 8, after V lost 6 bases and J lost 0 bases. The CDR3 covers 16 residues. Here the CDR3 DNA reads TGTGCCAGCAGACCCAGACTAGCGGCAAACCAAGAGACCCAGTACTTC. This gives the protein CASRPRLAANQETQYF.

There are a few counts of this clonotype. DNA of the CDR3: TGCGCCAGCAGCCAAGAGGAGGGGAAGGGCTATGGCTACACCTTC. Translating gives CASSQEEGKGYGYTF. This chain joins TRBV4-3 and TRBJ1-2; possible D gene TRBD1, 5 bases. Looked up from germline, CDR1 is LGHNA and CDR2 is YSLEER. This CDR3 spans 15 amino acids. Trimming shortened V by 0 bases and J by 4 bases, and 12 bases separated the two germline ends.

In its sample, this clonotype was seen many times. This rearrangement joins TRBV6-1 to TRBJ1-5; TRBD1 agrees at 10 bases. V gave up 6 bases and J gave up 7 bases; unmatched junction bases: 12. Germline V CDR1 and CDR2: MNHNS, SASEGT. This CDR3 contains 16 residues. The DNA of the CDR3 is TGTGCCAGCAGACCGGGACAGGGGTCCTCTGGGCAGCCCCAGCATTTT. Residues: CASRPGQGSSGQPQHF.

The gene calls are TRBV28 and TRBJ2-3; TRBD2 agrees at 9 bases. J was trimmed by 4 bases and V by 5 bases; bases with no gene match: 7. Per germline, CDR1 MDHEN and CDR2 SYDVKM. The CDR3 sequence is 15 residues long. CDR3 in amino acids: CASSKPGLASDTQYF. DNA of the CDR3: TGTGCCAGCAGTAAGCCGGGACTAGCATCAGATACGCAGTATTTT.

The sample holds many counts of this clonotype. The V gene is TRBV5-5, the J gene TRBJ1-2, with D tentatively TRBD1 (6 bases). The germline V gene encodes CDR1 SGHKS and CDR2 YYEKEE (reference sequence). V lost 1 base and J lost 4, with 14 bases in between. CDR3 length equals 15 residues. CDR3 amino acids: CASSLSTGKPYGYTF. CDR3 in DNA: TGTGCCAGCAGCTTGTCTACAGGGAAACCCTATGGCTACACCTTC.

The chain has TRBV4-3 and TRBJ2-5; TRBD2 matches at 9 bases. J was trimmed by 7 bases and V by 0 bases; bases with no gene match: 6. The V gene's germline CDR1 is LGHNA and CDR2 YSLEER. The CDR3 covers 15 residues. The CDR3 is CASSQDTGTSWTQYF. The CDR3 DNA sequence: TGCGCCAGCAGCCAAGACACCGGGACTAGCTGGACCCAGTACTTC.

The table lists this clonotype with many counts. This chain uses TRBV9 with TRBJ2-5, with 10 bases matching TRBD1. With 3 bases clipped from V and 4 bases from J, the junction kept 6 bases outside the gene matches. The germline CDR1 and CDR2 sequences are SGDLS and YYNGEE. This CDR3 is 15 amino acids long. CDR3 region: CASSATGGGGETQYF. The CDR3 nucleotides are TGTGCCAGCAGCGCGACAGGGGGCGGTGGAGAGACCCAGTACTTC.